A selection of T cell receptor beta chains follows, all from one sample in a study of T-cell reconstitution after alpha-beta-depleted transplantation in children. From the PCR reads, TCRdb called clonotypes with MiXCR, one entry per CDR3 protein. In the table there are hundreds of thousands of distinct CDR3 sequences, around 13% of which are singletons. Sequencing used PBMCs, mostly from graft donor cells, obtained 360 days after TCRalphabeta/CD19-depleted stem cell transplant. All receptors come from a male patient younger than 18 who had a stem cell transplant for acute myeloid leukemia, so the T cells may come from the graft donor. The CDR3 runs from the conserved cysteine through the conserved F or W. The D gene is left open where the match is weak. The size entry is marked missing in some rows and otherwise reads once, few, many or a size class.

j_call clone_size v_call d_call cdr3_aa cdr3_nt
TRBJ2-1 . TRBV24-1 . CATSDLRAAYNEQFF TGTGCCACCAGTGATTTGCGGGCAGCATACAATGAGCAGTTCTTC
TRBJ2-7 . TRBV12-3/TRBV12-4 TRBD2 CASTPTSGMSYEQYF TGTGCCAGCACCCCGACTAGCGGGATGTCCTACGAGCAGTACTTC
TRBJ2-1 . TRBV24-1 . CATSDPTLSYNEQFF TGTGCCACCAGTGATCCCACCCTCTCCTACAATGAGCAGTTCTTC
TRBJ2-3 . TRBV7-2 . CASRRDGVLGDTQYF TGTGCCAGCCGGAGGGACGGGGTACTAGGAGATACGCAGTATTTT
TRBJ2-1 few TRBV7-2 TRBD2 CASSLALLAGGNEQFF TGTGCCAGCAGCTTAGCGCTACTAGCGGGAGGTAATGAGCAGTTCTTC
TRBJ2-5 . TRBV6-5 TRBD2 CASSYGLAGKTQYF TGTGCCAGCAGTTATGGACTAGCGGGAAAGACCCAGTACTTC
TRBJ2-1 few TRBV3-1 TRBD2 CASSQDWLAGSEDEQFF TGTGCCAGCAGCCAAGATTGGCTAGCGGGATCAGAGGATGAGCAGTTCTTC
TRBJ2-1 many TRBV7-2 . CASSFPQRNEQFF TGTGCCAGCAGCTTCCCCCAGAGGAATGAGCAGTTCTTC
TRBJ2-1 few TRBV20-1 TRBD2 CSATSGRPKLNEQFF TGCAGTGCTACTAGCGGGAGGCCAAAACTCAATGAGCAGTTCTTC
TRBJ2-7 few TRBV12-3/TRBV12-4 . CASSRDGKTGDEQYF TGTGCCAGCTCCCGCGATGGAAAAACCGGGGACGAGCAGTACTTC
TRBJ2-7 many TRBV7-9 . CASSPQKAYEQYF TGTGCCAGCAGTCCTCAAAAAGCGTACGAGCAGTACTTC
TRBJ2-3 few TRBV7-2 . CASSLQGLSTDTQYF TGTGCCAGCAGCTTACAGGGCTTGAGCACAGATACGCAGTATTTT
TRBJ1-5 . TRBV2 . CASTPVMQRGNQPQHF TGTGCCAGCACCCCGGTGATGCAGAGGGGCAATCAGCCCCAGCATTTT
TRBJ2-3 many TRBV5-1 . CASSFLSGLGTDTQYF TGCGCCAGCAGCTTCCTTTCGGGGCTGGGCACAGATACGCAGTATTTT
TRBJ2-1 many TRBV6-1 . CASSGDPAPYNEQFF TGTGCCAGCAGTGGGGACCCCGCACCTTACAATGAGCAGTTCTTC
TRBJ2-5 . TRBV18 TRBD2 CASSPRPTSGRTKETQYF TGTGCCAGCTCACCACGCCCAACTAGCGGGAGAACCAAAGAGACCCAGTACTTC